This TCR beta chain was identified in a study of blood T cell repertoires in COVID-19. Germline values: CDR1 SSHAT, CDR2 FNYEAQ (reference sequence). The CDR3 runs 17 residues. On this clone: A read error may account for a junction end that differs from germline.

Clones were sequenced by immunoSEQ multiplex PCR, and TCRdb holds only the in-frame ones, with some missing. The table records roughly 150,000 clones, roughly three quarters of them present only once. The chain combines TRBV7-7 with TRBJ2-5; D not resolved. Sequences were obtained from peripheral blood. The clonotype comes from a man aged 55 to 70 with acute or convalescent COVID-19. The CDR3 loop reads CASSLGPLTVYQETQYF. DNA of the CDR3: TGTGCTAGCAGCTTAGGTCCCCTGACTGTGTACCAAGAGACCCAGTACTTC.